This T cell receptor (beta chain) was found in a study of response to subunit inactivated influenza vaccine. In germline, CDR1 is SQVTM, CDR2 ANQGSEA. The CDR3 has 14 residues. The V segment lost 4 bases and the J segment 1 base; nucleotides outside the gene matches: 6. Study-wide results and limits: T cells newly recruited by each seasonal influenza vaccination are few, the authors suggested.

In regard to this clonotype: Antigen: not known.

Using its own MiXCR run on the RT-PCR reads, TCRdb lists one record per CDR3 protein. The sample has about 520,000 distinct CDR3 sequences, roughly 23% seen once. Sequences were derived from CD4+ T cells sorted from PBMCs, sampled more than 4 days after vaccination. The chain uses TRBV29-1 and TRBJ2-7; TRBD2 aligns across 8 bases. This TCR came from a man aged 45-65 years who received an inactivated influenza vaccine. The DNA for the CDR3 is TGCAGCGTTGCTTTAGCGGGAAGGTCCTACGAGCAGTACTTC. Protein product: CSVALAGRSYEQYF.